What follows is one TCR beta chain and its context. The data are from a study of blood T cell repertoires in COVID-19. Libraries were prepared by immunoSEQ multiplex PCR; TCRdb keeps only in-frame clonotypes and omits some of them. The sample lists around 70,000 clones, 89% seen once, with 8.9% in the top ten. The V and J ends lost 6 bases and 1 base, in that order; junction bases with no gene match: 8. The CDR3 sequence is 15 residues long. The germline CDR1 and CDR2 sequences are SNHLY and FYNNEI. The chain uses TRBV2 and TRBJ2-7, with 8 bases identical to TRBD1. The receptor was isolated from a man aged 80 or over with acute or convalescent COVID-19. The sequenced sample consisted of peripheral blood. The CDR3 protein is CASSVQGVGSYEQYF. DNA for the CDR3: TGTGCCAGCAGCGTACAGGGGGTCGGTTCCTACGAGCAGTACTTC.